This T cell receptor beta chain is drawn from a study of T cell repertoires in cytomegalovirus infection. Study at large: The study used recently identified HLA-C-restricted and well-studied HLA-B-restricted CMV epitopes. A matching HLA type, together with CMV infection, was signaled by public TCR beta signatures. Findings of the study overall: Within the response measured ex vivo, HLA-C-restricted CMV-specific TCR beta clonotypes were dominant. Carriers of CMV plus the relevant HLA were identified by cumulative public TCR beta family frequency.

TCRdb reanalysed the reads using MiXCR and keeps one entry per CDR3 protein. Of 750,000 to 950,000 distinct CDR3 sequences detected, 25% to 30% appear once; the ten largest clones hold about an eighth. CDR3 size: 13 residues. The germline V and J ends were trimmed by 6 bases and 7 bases, with 13 bases remaining between them. Germline V gene lookup returns CDR1 SGDLS and CDR2 YYNGEE. Remarks on this clonotype: The target antigen is unknown.

The rearrangement uses TRBV9 and TRBJ2-2; D possibly uses TRBD1 or TRBD2 (5 bases each). Material: cultured CD8+ T cells from PBMCs, obtained from culture after CMV antigen stimulation. This clonotype was sampled from a human donor in good health (CMV status not recorded). Some clones in this sample may be carry-over from other donors' samples. The CDR3 DNA reads as TGTGCCAGCACCCGTGGGGACGGCGGGGAGCTGTTTTTT. Residues: CASTRGDGGELFF.